The 32 T cell receptor beta chains presented below share a single source sample, sequenced in a study of cytomegalovirus exposure and HLA in healthy donors. Sequencing was performed with immunoSEQ multiplex PCR; in TCRdb, only in-frame clones are kept and a portion is missing. The sample consists of about 140,000 clones, 70% to 85% of them appearing once. Sequencing used PBMCs. These TCRs come from a man aged 25-45 years in good health and CMV-seropositive.

This clone has only one observation. CDR3 residues: CASSPQLAGAYNEQFF. The CDR3 DNA reads as TGCGCCAGCAGCCCCCAACTAGCGGGAGCCTACAATGAGCAGTTCTTC. The chain links TRBV5-1 to TRBJ2-1; 11 nucleotides agree with TRBD2. The CDR3 spans 16 residues. The V segment lost 4 bases and the J segment 2 bases; nucleotides outside the gene matches: 5. Germline V gene sequence: CDR1 SGHRS, CDR2 YFSETQ.

This chain links TRBV18 with TRBJ1-2; D uncertain. The ends were cut back, 2 bases at V and 2 bases at J, with 6 bases in the middle. The CDR3 runs 13 residues. Germline V gene sequence: CDR1 KGHSH, CDR2 LQKENI. The CDR3 region is CASSPSGNYGYTF. CDR3 coding DNA: TGTGCCAGCTCACCATCAGGCAACTATGGCTACACCTTC.

V usage is TRBV6-6 and J usage is TRBJ2-7; TRBD2 might be the D (7 bases). Trimming left V 2 bases short and J 4 bases short, with 15 bases between. The CDR3 consists of 15 residues. CDR1 and CDR2 (germline): MNHNY, SVGAGI (reference sequence). The CDR3: CASSYGRAGAYEQYF. DNA for the CDR3: TGTGCCAGCAGTTACGGGAGGGCAGGGGCTTACGAGCAGTACTTC.

This clone was seen only once. This chain joins TRBV9 and TRBJ2-7; 9 bases align to TRBD1. The V gene end was trimmed by 0 bases and the J gene end by 2 bases; junction bases not matched to a gene: 6. CDR1 is SGDLS, CDR2 YYNGEE, per germline. This CDR3 region has 16 residues. In DNA form, the CDR3 reads TGTGCCAGCAGCGTAGAAATGACAGGGGGACCCTACGAGCAGTACTTC. This encodes CASSVEMTGGPYEQYF.

The gene calls are TRBV19 and TRBJ2-1; 7 positions agree with TRBD1. CDR1 and CDR2 (germline): LNHDA, SQIVND (reference sequence). The V segment lost 3 bases and the J segment 8 bases; nucleotides outside the gene matches: 10. The CDR3 runs to 15 residues. The CDR3 protein is CASSIPGQSRDEQFF. Here the CDR3 DNA reads TGTGCCAGTAGTATTCCGGGACAGTCGCGGGATGAGCAGTTCTTC. Complete variable domain (other parts from reference TRBV19 and TRBJ2-1): DGGITQSPKYLFRKEGQNVTLSCEQNLNHDAMYWYRQDPGQGLRLIYYSQIVNDFQKGDIAEGYSVSREKKESFPLTVTSAQKNPTAFYLCASSIPGQSRDEQFFGPGTRLTVL.

J is TRBJ2-1 and V is TRBV19, with D uncertain. The germline V gene has CDR1 LNHDA and CDR2 SQIVND (reference sequence). V shed 5 bases and J shed 4 bases, with 18 bases lying between them. This CDR3 has 16 residues. The CDR3, as DNA: TGTGCCAGTAGTTCACCTGCCGGAGTTAAGTACAATGAGCAGTTCTTC. This sequence encodes CASSSPAGVKYNEQFF. The variable domain in full, with the rest retrieved from reference TRBV19 and TRBJ2-1, is DGGITQSPKYLFRKEGQNVTLSCEQNLNHDAMYWYRQDPGQGLRLIYYSQIVNDFQKGDIAEGYSVSREKKESFPLTVTSAQKNPTAFYLCASSSPAGVKYNEQFFGPGTRLTVL.

V gene TRBV9 combines with J gene TRBJ1-2, with D hard to call. Germline loops: CDR1 SGDLS, CDR2 YYNGEE. The V gene lost 3 bases and the J gene lost 7 bases, with 10 bases spanning the gap. This CDR3 contains 12 residues. In nucleotides, the CDR3 is TGTGCCAGCAGCGCCACTGACTTTGGCTACACCTTC. Amino acids: CASSATDFGYTF.

This sequence joins TRBV5-6 and TRBJ1-2, with no clear D. The CDR3 runs to 12 residues. V was trimmed by 3 bases and J by 5 bases, leaving 8 bases between them. In germline, CDR1 is SGHDT, CDR2 YYEEEE. In DNA form, the CDR3 reads TGTGCCAGCAGCTGGACGGGGTATGGCTACACCTTC. Translated: CASSWTGYGYTF.

This clone came up once. V usage is TRBV6-1 and J usage is TRBJ1-4; no reliable D call. Per the germline V gene, CDR1 is MNHNS and CDR2 is SASEGT. The CDR3 totals 13 residues. V was cut by 11 bases and J by 7 bases, with 17 bases left in between. Written as DNA, the CDR3 is TGTGCCGGCCTTCGTAGGGCGGGTGAAAAACTGTTTTTT. This codes for CAGLRRAGEKLFF.

V and J are TRBV5-5 and TRBJ1-5; no clear D gene. There are 16 residues in the CDR3. V was cut by 4 bases and J by 0 bases, with 14 bases left in between. Per the germline V gene, CDR1 is SGHKS and CDR2 is YYEKEE (reference sequence). CDR3 protein: CASSPRESHSNQPQHF. The CDR3 DNA reads TGTGCCAGCAGCCCCCGGGAGAGCCATAGCAATCAGCCCCAGCATTTT.

The chain recombines TRBV7-2 with TRBJ2-7; 7 positions agree with TRBD1. This CDR3 is built from 13 residues. Germline lookup yields CDR1 SGHTA and CDR2 FQGNSA. After removal of 5 bases from V and 5 bases from J, the junction contained 6 bases not matched to a gene. The CDR3 DNA reads as TGTGCCAGCAGCATACAGGGGACCCACGAGCAGTACTTC. Translation gives CASSIQGTHEQYF. Complete variable domain (other parts from reference TRBV7-2 and TRBJ2-7): GAGVSQSPSNKVTEKGKDVELRCDPISGHTALYWYRQSLGQGLEFLIYFQGNSAPDKSGLPSDRFSAERTGGSVSTLTIQRTQQEDSAVYLCASSIQGTHEQYFGPGTRLTVT.

The chain recombines TRBV28 with TRBJ2-1; tentatively, D is TRBD2 (7 bases). Per germline, CDR1 MDHEN and CDR2 SYDVKM. CDR3 length: 14 amino acids. V was pared by 8 bases and J by 4 bases, with 15 bases between. CDR3: CASGGGRRYNEQFF. CDR3 in DNA: TGTGCCAGCGGGGGGGGCAGAAGGTACAATGAGCAGTTCTTC. Complete variable domain (other parts from reference TRBV28 and TRBJ2-1): DVKVTQSSRYLVKRTGEKVFLECVQDMDHENMFWYRQDPGLGLRLIYFSYDVKMKEKGDIPEGYSVSREKKERFSLILESASTNQTSMYLCASGGGRRYNEQFFGPGTRLTVL.

The chain recombines TRBV18 with TRBJ1-5, with 11 bases aligning to TRBD1. The J segment lost 6 bases and the V segment lost 4 bases, leaving 8 bases of the junction unmatched. The CDR3 covers 16 residues. The germline gives CDR1 KGHSH, CDR2 LQKENI. Written as DNA, the CDR3 is TGTGCCAGCTCACTGCTCCCCGGGACAGGGGGTCAGCCCCAGCATTTT. Its translation: CASSLLPGTGGQPQHF.

As DNA, the CDR3 is TGTGCCAGCTCACCGATCCCAATCGGGACCCAGTACTTC. Protein: CASSPIPIGTQYF. This chain links TRBV18 with TRBJ2-5; D is ambiguous. Per the germline V gene, CDR1 is KGHSH and CDR2 is LQKENI. The CDR3 length is 13 residues. V was trimmed by 3 bases and J by 7 bases, leaving 12 bases between them.

The chain employs TRBV18 and TRBJ2-3, with D maybe TRBD2 (6 bases). V shed 1 base and J shed 4 bases, with 9 bases lying between them. Per the germline V gene, CDR1 is KGHSH and CDR2 is LQKENI. This CDR3 contains 14 residues. The chain's CDR3 is CASSPREASDTQYF. The CDR3 coding sequence is TGTGCCAGCTCACCACGGGAGGCTTCAGATACGCAGTATTTT.

In this sample, this clone turned up a few times. The rearrangement joins TRBV6-5 to TRBJ1-1; D unresolved. The CDR3 covers 15 residues. V shed 0 bases and J shed 0 bases, with 8 bases lying between them. CDR1 is MNHEY and CDR2 is SVGAGI in the germline V gene. The CDR3 loop reads CASSYSKSVNTEAFF. The CDR3 DNA follows: TGTGCCAGCAGTTACTCGAAGTCGGTGAACACTGAAGCTTTCTTT.

The rearrangement uses TRBV5-8 and TRBJ1-6, with D uncertain. There are 15 residues in the CDR3. Trimming removed 2 bases from V and 14 bases from J, with 20 bases in between. CDR1 is SGHTS, CDR2 YDEGEE, per germline. The CDR3 loop reads CASSLFGGSERSLHF. The CDR3 nucleotides read TGTGCCAGCAGCTTATTTGGCGGGTCCGAGAGGTCCCTCCACTTT.

The rearrangement uses TRBV13 and TRBJ2-1; D possibly corresponds to TRBD2 (5 bases). Trimming left V 5 bases short and J 0 bases short, with 8 bases between. The CDR3 contains 14 residues. CDR1 is PRHDT and CDR2 is FYEKMQ in the germline V gene (reference sequence). CDR3 coding DNA: TGTGCCAGCAGCCCTGAGGGCTCCTACAATGAGCAGTTCTTC. Its translation is CASSPEGSYNEQFF.

V is TRBV7-3 and J is TRBJ2-1, with D perhaps TRBD2 (5 bases). Germline V gene lookup returns CDR1 SGHTA and CDR2 FQGTGA. Trimming took 2 bases from V and 9 from J, leaving 11 bases between them. This CDR3 region has 13 residues. CDR3 DNA: TGTGCCAGCAGCTTATCCGCGGGCACTGAGCAGTTCTTC. Its protein product is CASSLSAGTEQFF.

CDR3 amino acids: CASSDLGLGEKLFF. CDR3 bases: TGTGCCAGCTCGGATTTGGGGCTGGGGGAAAAACTGTTTTTT. The chain uses TRBV2 and TRBJ1-4; possible D gene TRBD1, 5 bases. Germline V gene sequence: CDR1 SNHLY, CDR2 FYNNEI. Trimming took off 8 bases at V and 8 bases at J, with 18 bases between the two ends. The CDR3 spans 14 residues.

The genes are TRBV7-9 and TRBJ2-1, with D possibly matching TRBD1 (5 bases). Germline CDR1 is SEHNR and CDR2 is FQNEAQ (reference sequence). The V end lost 1 base, the J end lost 5 bases, and 12 bases lay between the germline ends. This CDR3 is 15 amino acids long. The chain's CDR3 is CASSLGGIGDNEQFF. DNA of the CDR3: TGTGCCAGCAGCTTAGGTGGGATAGGGGACAATGAGCAGTTCTTC. The full variable domain, completed using reference TRBV7-9 and TRBJ2-1, is DTGVSQNPRHKITKRGQNVTFRCDPISEHNRLYWYRQTLGQGPEFLTYFQNEAQLEKSRLLSDRFSAERPKGSFSTLEIQRTEQGDSAMYLCASSLGGIGDNEQFFGPGTRLTVL.

The V call is TRBV2, the J call TRBJ1-1, with D possibly matching TRBD1 (6 bases). With 6 bases removed from V and 6 bases from J, the gap between germline ends came to 14 bases. The CDR3 contains 13 residues. Germline assignment: CDR1 SNHLY and CDR2 FYNNEI. The CDR3 reads CASSEQGSPEAFF. The CDR3 DNA reads as TGTGCCAGCAGCGAACAGGGATCCCCTGAAGCTTTCTTT.

The chain combines TRBV7-3 with TRBJ2-3, with 15 bases aligning to TRBD2. The CDR3 sequence is 17 residues long. The germline V gene encodes CDR1 SGHTA and CDR2 FQGTGA. The trim removed 4 bases at V and 4 bases at J, leaving 6 bases unmatched. The CDR3 here is CASSSGLAGGPADTQYF. CDR3 sequence (DNA): TGTGCCAGCAGCTCCGGACTAGCGGGGGGGCCCGCAGATACGCAGTATTTT. Full variable domain (remainder filled in from reference TRBV7-3 and TRBJ2-3): GAGVSQTPSNKVTEKGKYVELRCDPISGHTALYWYRQSLGQGPEFLIYFQGTGAADDSGLPNDRFFAVRPEGSVSTLKIQRTERGDSAVYLCASSSGLAGGPADTQYFGPGTRLTVL.

V and J are TRBV9 and TRBJ2-1; 9 bases line up with TRBD2. The V gene end was trimmed by 6 bases and the J gene end by 3 bases; junction bases not matched to a gene: 7. The CDR3 runs to 15 residues. The germline gives CDR1 SGDLS, CDR2 YYNGEE. CDR3 residues: CASTQGGGDYNEQFF. In DNA form, the CDR3 reads TGTGCCAGCACCCAGGGCGGGGGGGACTACAATGAGCAGTTCTTC.

This clone was observed once. The chain couples TRBV5-1 to TRBJ2-1, with D tentatively TRBD2 (5 bases). Germline values: CDR1 SGHRS, CDR2 YFSETQ. CDR3 length: 13 residues. V lost 2 bases to trimming and J lost 8 bases, with 11 bases between them. CDR3 amino acids: CASSLTLGDEQFF. CDR3 nucleotide sequence: TGCGCCAGCAGCTTAACGCTCGGGGATGAGCAGTTCTTC.

V and J are TRBV4-2 and TRBJ2-7; 10 nucleotides align to TRBD1. V lost 1 base to trimming and J lost 5 bases; unmatched junction nucleotides: 5. CDR3 length: 15 residues. Germline CDR1 is LGHNA and CDR2 is YNFKEQ. The CDR3 DNA reads TGTGCCAGCAGCCAAGGTCAGGGGACAGGGGACGAGCAGTACTTC. This codes for CASSQGQGTGDEQYF.

The chain couples TRBV27 to TRBJ1-1, with TRBD1 matching over 7 bases. The CDR3 covers 19 residues. Germline CDR1 reads MNHEY; CDR2 reads SMNVEV (reference sequence). V dropped 0 bases and J dropped 0; count of bases not matched to a gene: 13. As DNA, the CDR3 is TGTGCCAGCAGTTTATCCAGCCCCGGGACAGCTTCCGTGAACACTGAAGCTTTCTTT. It encodes CASSLSSPGTASVNTEAFF.

The J gene is TRBJ2-5, the V gene TRBV5-5; TRBD2 matches 15 bases. Germline CDR1 and CDR2: SGHKS and YYEKEE (reference sequence). This CDR3 contains 17 residues. With V trimmed by 2 bases and J by 5 bases, 7 bases remained unmatched. As DNA, the CDR3 is TGTGCCAGCAGCTTAGGGACTAGCGGGAGGAGAGGGGAGACCCAGTACTTC. It specifies CASSLGTSGRRGETQYF.

The chain has TRBV5-1 and TRBJ2-5, with 7 bases fitting TRBD2. The CDR3 sequence is 14 residues long. Trimming at V came to 2 bases and at J to 5 bases, leaving 6 bases not matched to a gene. The germline V gene has CDR1 SGHRS and CDR2 YFSETQ. This chain's CDR3 is CASSFGLEIETQYF. DNA of the CDR3: TGCGCCAGCAGCTTCGGACTAGAGATTGAGACCCAGTACTTC.

Judged by abundance, this clone is medium-sized (0.01 to 0.1%). The chain uses TRBV19 and TRBJ1-1; D might be TRBD1 (6 bases). From germline, CDR1 is LNHDA and CDR2 SQIVND (reference sequence). The CDR3 consists of 14 residues. Deletions cut 5 bases from V and 4 bases from J, with 14 bases between. The CDR3 nucleotides are TGTGCCAGTAGTTTTGGGGGGGGCCCCACTGAAGCTTTCTTT. It yields the protein CASSFGGGPTEAFF.

The rearrangement uses TRBV2 and TRBJ1-2; TRBD1 aligns across 8 bases. The germline V gene has CDR1 SNHLY and CDR2 FYNNEI. CDR3 length equals 17 residues. The trim removed 6 bases at V and 0 bases at J, leaving 12 bases unmatched. The CDR3 loop reads CASRDRVRKRSNYGYTF. For the CDR3, the DNA is TGTGCCAGCAGGGACAGGGTCCGAAAGAGATCTAACTATGGCTACACCTTC. The full variable domain, completed using reference TRBV2 and TRBJ1-2, is EPEVTQTPSHQVTQMGQEVILRCVPISNHLYFYWYRQILGQKVEFLVSFYNNEISEKSEIFDDQFSVERPDGSNFTLKIRSTKLEDSAMYFCASRDRVRKRSNYGYTFGSGTRLTVV.

This clone was seen ten or more times. The rearrangement joins TRBV7-8 to TRBJ2-6; 12 bases align to TRBD2. Germline V CDR1 and CDR2: SGHVS, FQNEAQ. The CDR3 contains 22 residues. Germline trimming cut 1 base from V and 1 base from J; bases unmatched to any gene: 14. For the CDR3, the DNA is TGTGCCAGCAGCTTAGTTTTTAGGGCTAGCGGGGGGGCAGTGTCTGGGGCCAACGTCCTGACTTTC. It translates to CASSLVFRASGGAVSGANVLTF. Variable domain in full (rest from reference TRBV7-8 and TRBJ2-6): GAGVSQSPRYKVAKRGQDVALRCDPISGHVSLFWYQQALGQGPEFLTYFQNEAQLDKSGLPSDRFFAERPEGSVSTLKIQRTQQEDSAVYLCASSLVFRASGGAVSGANVLTFGAGSRLTVL.